The following is a TCR beta chain sequence with its context. The antigen is unknown. The data were taken from a study of shared clonotypes between healthy human individuals. Study overall: Plates per donor: three CD4 naive, three CD4 memory, two CD8 naive, one CD8 memory.

CD8 cells regarded as naive lacked CD45RO, were positively chosen for CCR7, and omitted terminally differentiated effector memory CD45RA+ cells. All donors qualified as healthy HIV-negative adults and had experienced no recent acute infections or vaccinations. Study outcomes and limitations: Clonotype sharing across donors was expected to vary with sequencing depth.

In the study's own analysis: Filtering differed, since immunoSEQ gave only junction sequences and no quality scores. Profiling relied on immunoSEQ multiplex PCR, and the TCRdb table lists in-frame clones only, not all of them. V, J and clone size are taken as reported in that table, and D and trimming were inferred from the DNA itself. The table records around 620,000 clones, around 95% of them present only once. There are 15 residues in the CDR3. Trimming took off 6 bases at V and 4 bases at J, with 18 bases between the two ends. Germline lookup yields CDR1 MDHEN and CDR2 SYDVKM. The chain recombines TRBV28 with TRBJ1-2; no definite D call. Sequencing was done on a sample of naive CD8+ T cells sorted from blood. The clonotype was recovered from a young woman in good health. Here the CDR3 reads CASSPTPEPIYGYTF. For the CDR3, the DNA is TGTGCCAGCAGCCCTACACCGGAACCGATCTATGGCTACACCTTC.